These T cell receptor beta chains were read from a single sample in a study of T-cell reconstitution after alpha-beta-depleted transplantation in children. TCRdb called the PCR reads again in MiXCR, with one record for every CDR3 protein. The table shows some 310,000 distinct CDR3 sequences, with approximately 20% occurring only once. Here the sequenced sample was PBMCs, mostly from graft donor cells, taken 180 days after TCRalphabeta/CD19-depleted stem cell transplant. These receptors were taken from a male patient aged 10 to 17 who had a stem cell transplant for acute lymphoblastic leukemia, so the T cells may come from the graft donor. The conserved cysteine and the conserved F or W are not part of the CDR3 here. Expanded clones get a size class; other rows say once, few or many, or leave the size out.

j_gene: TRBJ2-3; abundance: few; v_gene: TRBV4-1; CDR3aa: ASSDIWGSLSTDTQY
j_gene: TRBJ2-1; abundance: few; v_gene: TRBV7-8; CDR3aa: ASSIRDYHNEQF
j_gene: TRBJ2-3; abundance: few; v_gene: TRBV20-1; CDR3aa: SATVAGGITDTQY
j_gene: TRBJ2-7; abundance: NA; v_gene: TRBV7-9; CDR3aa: ASSLGAGPWYEQY
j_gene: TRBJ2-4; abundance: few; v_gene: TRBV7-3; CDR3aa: ASSFTQGYIQY
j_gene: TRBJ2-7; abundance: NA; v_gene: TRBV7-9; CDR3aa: ASSLGIGRGAHEQY
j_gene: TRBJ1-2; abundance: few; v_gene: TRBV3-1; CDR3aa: ASSQRGGGYGYT
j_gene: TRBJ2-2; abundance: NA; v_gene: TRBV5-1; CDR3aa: ATRRTENTGELF
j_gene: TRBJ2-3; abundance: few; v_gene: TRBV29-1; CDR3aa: SVRTGTDTQY
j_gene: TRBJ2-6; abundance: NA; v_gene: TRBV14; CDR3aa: ASSQFPQPLT
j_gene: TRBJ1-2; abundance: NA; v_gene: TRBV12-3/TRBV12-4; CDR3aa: ASSPTPNYGYT
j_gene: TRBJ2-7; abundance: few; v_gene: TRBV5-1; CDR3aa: ASSFMTGEPYEQY
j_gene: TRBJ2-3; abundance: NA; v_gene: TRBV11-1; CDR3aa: ASTNPGLAGGRSTDTQY
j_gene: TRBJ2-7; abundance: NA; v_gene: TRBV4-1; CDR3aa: ASSTRLAGPYEQY
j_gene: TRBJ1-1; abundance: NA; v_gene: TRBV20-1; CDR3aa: SARRGSSSYTEAF
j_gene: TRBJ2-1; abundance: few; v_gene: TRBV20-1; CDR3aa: SARDPTGSSYNEQF
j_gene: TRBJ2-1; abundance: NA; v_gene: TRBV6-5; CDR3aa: ASSYSSPLREQF
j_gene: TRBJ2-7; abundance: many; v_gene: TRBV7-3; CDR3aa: ASSLRLAGGPYEQY
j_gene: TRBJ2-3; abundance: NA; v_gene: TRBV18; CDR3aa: ASSPLSAGASPDTQY
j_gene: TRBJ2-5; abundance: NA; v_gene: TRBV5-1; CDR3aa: ASVLAGGETQY
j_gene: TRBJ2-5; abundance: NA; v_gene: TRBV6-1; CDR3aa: ASSERGRGETQY
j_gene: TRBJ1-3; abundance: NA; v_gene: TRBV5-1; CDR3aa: ASSLKYGQVAGNTIY
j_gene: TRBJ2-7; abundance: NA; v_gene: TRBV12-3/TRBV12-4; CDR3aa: ASSNTESTYEQY
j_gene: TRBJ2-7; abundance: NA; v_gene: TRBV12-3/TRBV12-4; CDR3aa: ASTPGVNRGPYYEQY
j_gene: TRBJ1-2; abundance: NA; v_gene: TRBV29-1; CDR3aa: SVAGRVDGYT